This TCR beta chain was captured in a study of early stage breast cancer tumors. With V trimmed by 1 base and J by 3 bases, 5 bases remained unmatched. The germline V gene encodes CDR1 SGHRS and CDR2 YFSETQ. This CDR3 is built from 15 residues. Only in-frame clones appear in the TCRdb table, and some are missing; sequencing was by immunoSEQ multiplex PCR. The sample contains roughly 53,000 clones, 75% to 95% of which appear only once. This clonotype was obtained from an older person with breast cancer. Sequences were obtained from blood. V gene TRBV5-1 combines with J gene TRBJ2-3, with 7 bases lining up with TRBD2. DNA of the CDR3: TGCGCCAGCAGCTTGAGCGGGAAAGTTACAGATACGCAGTATTTT. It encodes CASSLSGKVTDTQYF.